One sample yielded the 22 T cell receptor beta chains listed below, sequenced in a study of regulatory and conventional T cells in RAG deficiency. Assay used: immunoSEQ multiplex PCR; TCRdb lists only in-frame clones, some missing. This sample carries 34,000 or so clones, 75% to 90% of them seen once, and the ten largest clones take roughly an eighth. The sample was also linked to a second study, of regulatory T cells. From that report: Primers: 52 TRBV forward and 13 TRBJ reverse.

Sequencing was carried out using CD8+ T cells sorted from blood. The receptors here all came from a human donor in good health.

V gene TRBV6-1 combines with J gene TRBJ2-7, with D possibly matching TRBD1 (6 bases). The V and J ends lost 5 bases and 6 bases respectively, with 17 bases between them. This CDR3 contains 14 residues. The germline V gene encodes CDR1 MNHNS and CDR2 SASEGT. The chain's CDR3 is CASSPNRVQGEQYF. The CDR3 bases are TGTGCCAGCAGTCCCAACAGGGTCCAGGGCGAGCAGTACTTC.

The rearrangement links TRBV5-8 to TRBJ2-6, with a weak D call TRBD1 (6 bases). CDR3 length: 16 amino acids. Per germline, CDR1 SGHTS and CDR2 YDEGEE. V shed 6 bases and J shed 0 bases, with 13 bases lying between them. CDR3 sequence: CASTDRRYSGANVLTF. The CDR3 bases are TGTGCCAGCACAGACAGGCGCTACTCTGGGGCCAACGTCCTGACTTTC. Drawing the rest from reference TRBV5-8 and TRBJ2-6, the complete variable domain is EAGVTQSPTHLIKTRGQQATLRCSPISGHTSVYWYQQALGLGLQFLLWYDEGEERNRGNFPPRFSGRQFPNYSSELNVNALELEDSALYLCASTDRRYSGANVLTFGAGSRLTVL.

The V gene is TRBV27, the J gene TRBJ2-7, with 7 bases lining up with TRBD1. This CDR3 is 12 amino acids long. The germline gives CDR1 MNHEY, CDR2 SMNVEV (reference sequence). J was trimmed by 6 bases and V by 6 bases; bases with no gene match: 5. The CDR3 DNA is TGTGCCAGCAGCCTTACAGGGGTCGAGCAGTACTTC. Translation: CASSLTGVEQYF.

CDR3 sequence: CAISPLAGGQGYEQYF. CDR3 bases: TGTGCCATCAGTCCGCTAGCGGGGGGGCAGGGGTACGAGCAGTACTTC. The V gene is TRBV10-3, the J gene TRBJ2-7, with 12 bases matching TRBD2. V lost 5 bases and J lost 4; bases outside the gene matches: 9. Germline CDR1 ENHRY, CDR2 SYGVKD. This CDR3 contains 16 residues.

This chain uses TRBV2 with TRBJ2-3; either TRBD1 or TRBD2 may fit D (5 bases each). From germline, CDR1 is SNHLY and CDR2 FYNNEI. Deletions cut 1 base from V and 5 bases from J, with 13 bases between. The CDR3 length is 15 residues. CDR3 residues: CASSEVGDGEDTQYF. In DNA form, the CDR3 reads TGTGCCAGCAGTGAAGTCGGGGACGGCGAAGATACGCAGTATTTT.

This clone was found a few times. The chain employs TRBV19 and TRBJ1-2; no clear D. The V end lost 9 bases, the J end lost 4 bases, and 18 bases lay between the germline ends. CDR1 and CDR2 from the germline V gene are LNHDA and SQIVND (reference sequence). The CDR3 runs 14 residues. CDR3 sequence: CASPMRGIGYGYTF. The DNA for the CDR3 is TGTGCCAGCCCTATGAGAGGTATTGGCTATGGCTACACCTTC. The full variable domain, in which reference TRBV19 and TRBJ1-2 provide the parts outside the CDR3, is DGGITQSPKYLFRKEGQNVTLSCEQNLNHDAMYWYRQDPGQGLRLIYYSQIVNDFQKGDIAEGYSVSREKKESFPLTVTSAQKNPTAFYLCASPMRGIGYGYTFGSGTRLTVV.

This chain joins TRBV5-1 and TRBJ2-3; the D is unclear. With 1 base removed from V and 2 bases from J, the gap between germline ends came to 14 bases. This CDR3 has 16 amino acids. Germline V gene lookup returns CDR1 SGHRS and CDR2 YFSETQ. This CDR3 reads CASSLLWESLTDTQYF. The CDR3 nucleotides read TGCGCCAGCAGCTTGCTGTGGGAATCCCTCACAGATACGCAGTATTTT.

This chain connects TRBV7-3 to TRBJ2-5; 10 bases map to TRBD2. Germline CDR1 is SGHTA and CDR2 is FQGTGA. V shed 4 bases, J shed 4 bases, and the junction held 9 bases outside the gene matches. The length of the CDR3 is 16 residues. CDR3 in amino acids: CASSSIAGGAIETQYF. The CDR3 DNA reads TGTGCCAGCAGCTCAATAGCGGGGGGAGCAATAGAGACCCAGTACTTC.

V is TRBV10-2 and J is TRBJ1-4, with 9 bases matching TRBD1. The CDR3 has 14 residues. With 4 bases clipped from V and 7 bases from J, the junction kept 4 bases outside the gene matches. The germline V gene encodes CDR1 WSHSY and CDR2 SAAADI. CDR3 amino acids: CASSAGTGIEKLFF. Here the CDR3 DNA reads TGCGCCAGCAGTGCCGGGACAGGGATTGAAAAACTGTTTTTT.

CDR3 DNA sequence: TGTGCCATCAGTGGGGCAATCTGGTCCTACAATGAGCAGTTCTTC. It specifies CAISGAIWSYNEQFF. The gene calls are TRBV10-3 and TRBJ2-1; D is ambiguous. The germline V gene encodes CDR1 ENHRY and CDR2 SYGVKD. V gave up 4 bases and J gave up 1 base, with 11 bases separating them. The CDR3 has 15 residues.

There are a few counts of this clone. This chain joins TRBV27 and TRBJ2-1, with D unclear. CDR1 is MNHEY and CDR2 is SMNVEV in the germline V gene (reference sequence). CDR3 length equals 16 residues. V lost 6 bases to trimming and J lost 2 bases, with 17 bases between them. The CDR3 loop is CASSRTPQGTYNEQFF. Here the CDR3 DNA reads TGTGCCAGCAGCCGAACTCCACAAGGGACCTACAATGAGCAGTTCTTC.

This chain joins TRBV30 and TRBJ1-1; TRBD1 is a possible D gene (5 bases). Trimming took 4 bases from V and 7 from J, leaving 16 bases between them. The CDR3 length is 13 residues. CDR1 is GTSNPN and CDR2 is SVGIG in the germline V gene (reference sequence). The DNA for the CDR3 is TGTGCCTGGAAAGGACAAAGCAAGGGTGAAGCTTTCTTT. It yields the protein CAWKGQSKGEAFF.

This clone was detected only a few times. The chain combines TRBV6-1 with TRBJ1-6; a weak D match, TRBD1 (6 bases). Germline-derived CDR1 and CDR2 are MNHNS and SASEGT. Deletions cut 7 bases from V and 9 bases from J, with 10 bases between. The CDR3 consists of 12 residues. DNA of the CDR3: TGTGCCAGCAACAGGGAAGGTTCACCCCTCCACTTT. Translating gives CASNREGSPLHF.

The chain couples TRBV19 to TRBJ2-3; no clear D. Germline loops: CDR1 LNHDA, CDR2 SQIVND (reference sequence). The V gene lost 10 bases and the J gene lost 0 bases, with 17 bases spanning the gap. This CDR3 comprises 15 residues. The CDR3 loop reads CATKSRQASTDTQYF. CDR3 bases: TGTGCCACCAAAAGCAGGCAAGCTAGCACAGATACGCAGTATTTT. Full variable domain (missing parts from reference TRBV19 and TRBJ2-3): DGGITQSPKYLFRKEGQNVTLSCEQNLNHDAMYWYRQDPGQGLRLIYYSQIVNDFQKGDIAEGYSVSREKKESFPLTVTSAQKNPTAFYLCATKSRQASTDTQYFGPGTRLTVL.

The chain couples TRBV10-3 to TRBJ2-3; 13 positions match TRBD2. Germline CDR1 and CDR2: ENHRY and SYGVKD. V gave up 6 bases and J gave up 5 bases; unmatched junction bases: 8. The CDR3 sequence is 16 residues long. The CDR3 sequence is CAISSGTSGVRDTQYF. The CDR3 DNA sequence: TGTGCCATCAGCTCCGGGACTAGCGGGGTACGAGATACGCAGTATTTT.

The rearrangement joins TRBV5-1 to TRBJ2-2; 8 bases map to TRBD2. Trimming at V came to 8 bases and at J to 1 base, leaving 4 bases not matched to a gene. Germline CDR1 and CDR2: SGHRS and YFSETQ. The CDR3 sequence is 14 residues long. The CDR3 spells CASQLAVNTGELFF. CDR3 coding DNA: TGCGCCAGTCAACTAGCGGTGAACACCGGGGAGCTGTTTTTT.

This chain uses TRBV6-6 with TRBJ1-2, with 9 bases aligning to TRBD1. The germline gives CDR1 MNHNY, CDR2 SVGAGI (reference sequence). This CDR3 contains 15 residues. V shed 5 bases, J shed 4 bases, and the junction held 8 bases outside the gene matches. The chain's CDR3 is CASSTRQGDIYGYTF. CDR3 in DNA: TGTGCCAGCAGTACCCGACAGGGGGACATCTATGGCTACACCTTC.

This chain connects TRBV14 to TRBJ1-1; D is undetermined. With 4 bases removed from V and 1 base from J, the gap between germline ends came to 13 bases. This CDR3 is built from 15 residues. Germline V gene lookup returns CDR1 SGHDN and CDR2 FVKESK. CDR3 bases: TGTGCCAGCAGCCCCCTCGGTTTACAGAACACTGAAGCTTTCTTT. This sequence encodes CASSPLGLQNTEAFF.

This clone was detected only once. A read error may account for a junction end that differs from germline. The J gene is TRBJ1-1, the V gene TRBV20-1; no firm D call. Germline V gives CDR1 DFQATT, CDR2 SNEGSKA (reference sequence). The CDR3 loop spans 11 amino acids. CDR3 DNA: TGCAGTGCTAGAGTTGACACAGAAGCTTTCTTT. Translating it yields CSARVDTEAFF.

This chain connects TRBV5-1 to TRBJ2-2; 11 nucleotides agree with TRBD1. CDR3 length: 19 residues. The junction had 11 bases not matched to a gene; V was cut back by 4 bases and J by 0 bases. Germline V gives CDR1 SGHRS, CDR2 YFSETQ. CDR3 protein: CASSPVGQGAPPNTGELFF. CDR3 nucleotides: TGCGCCAGCAGCCCGGTCGGACAGGGGGCCCCCCCGAACACCGGGGAGCTGTTTTTT.

V and J are TRBV12-2 and TRBJ2-5; the table gives TRBD2 as D, unverified against the DNA. TRBV12-2 is a documented pseudogene. CDR3 length equals 19 residues. The CDR3 DNA reads as TGTGCAAGTCGTTCCTCCGGCGGACTAGCGGGGGGTTACCAAGAGACCCAGTACTTC. The encoded protein is CASRSSGGLAGGYQETQYF.

This chain links TRBV2 with TRBJ1-2; a weak D match, TRBD1 (5 bases). Germline CDR1 is SNHLY and CDR2 is FYNNEI. This CDR3 comprises 14 residues. V dropped 5 bases and J dropped 5 bases, with 15 bases sitting between them. This chain's CDR3 is CASSLNQGLYGYTF. The CDR3 region has the DNA TGTGCCAGCAGTCTCAACCAGGGACTGTATGGCTACACCTTC.